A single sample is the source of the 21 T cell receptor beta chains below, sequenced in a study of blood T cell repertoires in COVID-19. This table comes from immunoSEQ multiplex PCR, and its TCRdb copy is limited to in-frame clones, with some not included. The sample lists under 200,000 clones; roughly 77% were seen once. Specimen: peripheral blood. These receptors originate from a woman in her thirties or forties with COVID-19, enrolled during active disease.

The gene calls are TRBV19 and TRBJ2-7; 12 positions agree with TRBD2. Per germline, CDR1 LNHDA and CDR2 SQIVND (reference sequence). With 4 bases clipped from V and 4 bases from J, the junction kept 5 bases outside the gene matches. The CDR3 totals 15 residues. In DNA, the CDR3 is TGTGCCAGTAGTACCTCCGGACTAGCGGGGTACGAGCAGTACTTC. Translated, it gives CASSTSGLAGYEQYF.

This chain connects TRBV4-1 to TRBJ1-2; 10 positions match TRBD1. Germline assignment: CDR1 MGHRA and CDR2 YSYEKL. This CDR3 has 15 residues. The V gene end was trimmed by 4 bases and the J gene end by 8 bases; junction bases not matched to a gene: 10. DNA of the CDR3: TGCGCCAGCAGCCGCGGGACAGGGGATGGTTACGGCTACACCTTC. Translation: CASSRGTGDGYGYTF.

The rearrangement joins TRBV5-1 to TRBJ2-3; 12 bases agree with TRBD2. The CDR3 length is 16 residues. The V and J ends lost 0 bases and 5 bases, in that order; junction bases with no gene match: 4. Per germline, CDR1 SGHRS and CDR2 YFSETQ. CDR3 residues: CASSLGLAGDEDTQYF. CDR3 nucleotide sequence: TGCGCCAGCAGCTTGGGACTAGCGGGAGACGAAGATACGCAGTATTTT.

The CDR3 nucleotides are TGCGCCAGCAGCTTCCAAGGGGGCAATGAAAAACTGTTTTTT. Residues: CASSFQGGNEKLFF. This chain joins TRBV5-1 and TRBJ1-4; the match to TRBD1 covers 7 bases. The CDR3 is made up of 14 amino acids. V dropped 2 bases and J dropped 5; count of bases not matched to a gene: 3. Germline loops: CDR1 SGHRS, CDR2 YFSETQ.

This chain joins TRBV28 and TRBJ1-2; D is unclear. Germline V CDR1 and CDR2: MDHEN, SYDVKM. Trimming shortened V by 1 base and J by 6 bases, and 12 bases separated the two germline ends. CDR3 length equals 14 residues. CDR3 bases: TGTGCCAGCAGTTTATTTCAGGCAGCCAATGGCTACACCTTC. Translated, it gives CASSLFQAANGYTF.

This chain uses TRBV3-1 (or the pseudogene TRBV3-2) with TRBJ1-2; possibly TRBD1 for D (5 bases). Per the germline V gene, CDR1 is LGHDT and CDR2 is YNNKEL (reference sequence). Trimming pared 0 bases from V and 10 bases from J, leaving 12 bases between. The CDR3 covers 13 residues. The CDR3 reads CASSQDGGSSYTF. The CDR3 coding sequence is TGTGCCAGCAGCCAAGATGGGGGGAGTTCCTACACCTTC.

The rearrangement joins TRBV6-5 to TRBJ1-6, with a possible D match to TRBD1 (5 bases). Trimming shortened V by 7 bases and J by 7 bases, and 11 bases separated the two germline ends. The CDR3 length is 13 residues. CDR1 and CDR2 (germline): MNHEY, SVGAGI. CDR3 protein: CASKGEGNSPLHF. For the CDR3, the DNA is TGTGCCAGCAAAGGGGAGGGGAATTCACCCCTCCACTTT.

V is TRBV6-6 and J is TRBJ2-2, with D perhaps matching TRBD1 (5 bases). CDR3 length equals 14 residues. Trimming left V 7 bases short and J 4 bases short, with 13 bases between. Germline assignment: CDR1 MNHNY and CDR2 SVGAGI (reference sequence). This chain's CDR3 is CASTPAGSTGELFF. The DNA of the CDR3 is TGTGCCAGCACCCCCGCAGGGTCCACCGGGGAGCTGTTTTTT.

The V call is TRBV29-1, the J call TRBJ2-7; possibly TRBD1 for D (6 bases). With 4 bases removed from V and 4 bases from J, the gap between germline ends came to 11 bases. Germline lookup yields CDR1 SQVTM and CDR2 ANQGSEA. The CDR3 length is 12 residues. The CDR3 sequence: CSVARDMYEQYF. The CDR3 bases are TGCAGCGTTGCCCGGGACATGTACGAGCAGTACTTC.

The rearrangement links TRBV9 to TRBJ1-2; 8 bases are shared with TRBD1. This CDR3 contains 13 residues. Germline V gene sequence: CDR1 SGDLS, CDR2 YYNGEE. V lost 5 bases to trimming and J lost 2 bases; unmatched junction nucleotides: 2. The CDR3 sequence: CASSRQGNYGYTF. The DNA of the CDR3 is TGTGCCAGCAGTCGACAGGGGAACTATGGCTACACCTTC.

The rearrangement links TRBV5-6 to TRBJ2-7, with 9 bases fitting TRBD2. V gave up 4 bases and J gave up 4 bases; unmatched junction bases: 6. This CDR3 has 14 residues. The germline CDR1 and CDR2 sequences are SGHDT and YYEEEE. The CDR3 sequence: CASSRGGLAYEQYF. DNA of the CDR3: TGTGCCAGCAGCAGAGGGGGACTAGCTTACGAGCAGTACTTC.

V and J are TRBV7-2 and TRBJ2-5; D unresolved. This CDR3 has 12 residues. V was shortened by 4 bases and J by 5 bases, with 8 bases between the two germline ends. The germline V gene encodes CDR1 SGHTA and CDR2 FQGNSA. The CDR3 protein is CASSYLPETQYF. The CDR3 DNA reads TGTGCCAGCAGCTATCTCCCTGAGACCCAGTACTTC.

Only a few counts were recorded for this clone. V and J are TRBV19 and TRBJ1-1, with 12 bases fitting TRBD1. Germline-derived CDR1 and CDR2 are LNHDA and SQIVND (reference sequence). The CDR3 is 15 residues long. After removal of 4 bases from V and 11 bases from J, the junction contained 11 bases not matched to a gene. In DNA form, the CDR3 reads TGTGCCAGTAGTAACACCGGGACAGGGGGCTCGGGCGCTTTCTTT. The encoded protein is CASSNTGTGGSGAFF.

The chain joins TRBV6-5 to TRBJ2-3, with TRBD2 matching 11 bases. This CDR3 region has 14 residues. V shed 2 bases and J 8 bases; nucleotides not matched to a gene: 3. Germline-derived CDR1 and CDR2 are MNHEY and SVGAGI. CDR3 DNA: TGTGCCAGCAGTTACGAGACTAGCGGGGTTACGCAGTATTTT. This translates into CASSYETSGVTQYF.

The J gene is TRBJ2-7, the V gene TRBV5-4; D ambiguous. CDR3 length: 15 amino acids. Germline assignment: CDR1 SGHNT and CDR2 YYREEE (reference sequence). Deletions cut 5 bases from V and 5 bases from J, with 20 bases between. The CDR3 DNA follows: TGTGCCAGCAGTTTCGAGCGTCTGTCGAGCAACGAGCAGTACTTC. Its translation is CASSFERLSSNEQYF.

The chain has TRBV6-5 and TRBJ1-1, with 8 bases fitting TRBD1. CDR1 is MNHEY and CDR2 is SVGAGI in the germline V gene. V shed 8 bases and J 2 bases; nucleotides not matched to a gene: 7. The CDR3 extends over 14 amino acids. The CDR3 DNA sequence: TGTGCCAGCCTAATGGACAGGGTAAACACTGAAGCTTTCTTT. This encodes CASLMDRVNTEAFF.

Here the CDR3 DNA reads TGTGCCAGCAGCCCTTCACAGGCGAACACTGAAGCTTTCTTT. Amino acid sequence: CASSPSQANTEAFF. V and J are TRBV11-3 and TRBJ1-1, with D maybe TRBD1 (5 bases). The CDR3 has 14 amino acids. The germline gives CDR1 SGHNT, CDR2 YENEEA. V was pared by 5 bases and J by 1 base, with 11 bases between.

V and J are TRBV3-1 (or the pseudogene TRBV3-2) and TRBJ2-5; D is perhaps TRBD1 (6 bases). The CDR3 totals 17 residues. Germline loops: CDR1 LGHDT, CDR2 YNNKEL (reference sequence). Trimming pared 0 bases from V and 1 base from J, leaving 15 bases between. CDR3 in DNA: TGTGCCAGCAGCCAAGATTGGACAGCCCACTCCCAAGAGACCCAGTACTTC. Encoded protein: CASSQDWTAHSQETQYF.

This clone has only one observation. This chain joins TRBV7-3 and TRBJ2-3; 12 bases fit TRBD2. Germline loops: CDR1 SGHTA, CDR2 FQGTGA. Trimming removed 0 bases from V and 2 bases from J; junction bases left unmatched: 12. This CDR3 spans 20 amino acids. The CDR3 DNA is TGTGCCAGCAGCTTAACATCGACTAGCGGGGGCCGTTTCCTCACAGATACGCAGTATTTT. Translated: CASSLTSTSGGRFLTDTQYF. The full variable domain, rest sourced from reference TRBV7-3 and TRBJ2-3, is GAGVSQTPSNKVTEKGKYVELRCDPISGHTALYWYRQSLGQGPEFLIYFQGTGAADDSGLPNDRFFAVRPEGSVSTLKIQRTERGDSAVYLCASSLTSTSGGRFLTDTQYFGPGTRLTVL.

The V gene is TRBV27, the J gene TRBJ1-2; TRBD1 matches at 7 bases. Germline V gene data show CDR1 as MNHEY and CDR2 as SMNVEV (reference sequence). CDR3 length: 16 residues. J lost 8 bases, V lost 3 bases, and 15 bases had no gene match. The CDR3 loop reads CASSFLPDRDRRGYTF. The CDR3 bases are TGTGCCAGCAGTTTTTTACCCGACAGGGACCGTAGAGGCTACACCTTC.

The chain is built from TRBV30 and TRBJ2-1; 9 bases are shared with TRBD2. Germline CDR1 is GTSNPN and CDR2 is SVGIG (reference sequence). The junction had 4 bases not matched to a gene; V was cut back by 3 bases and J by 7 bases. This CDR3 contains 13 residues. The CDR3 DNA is TGTGCCTGGAGCGGCGGGAGGGATAATGAGCAGTTCTTC. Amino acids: CAWSGGRDNEQFF.